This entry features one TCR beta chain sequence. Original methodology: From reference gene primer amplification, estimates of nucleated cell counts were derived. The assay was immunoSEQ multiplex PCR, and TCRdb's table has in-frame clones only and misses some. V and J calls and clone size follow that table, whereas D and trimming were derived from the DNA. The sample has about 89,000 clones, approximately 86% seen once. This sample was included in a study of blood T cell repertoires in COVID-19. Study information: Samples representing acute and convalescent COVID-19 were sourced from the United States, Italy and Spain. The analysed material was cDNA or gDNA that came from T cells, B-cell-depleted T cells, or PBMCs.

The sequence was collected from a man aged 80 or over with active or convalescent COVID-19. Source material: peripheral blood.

CDR3 nucleotide sequence: TGTGCCATCAGCAAGACAGGGGTTAATGAAAAACTGTTTTTT. The encoded protein is CAISKTGVNEKLFF. The chain employs TRBV10-3 and TRBJ1-4, with TRBD1 identical over 8 bases. CDR1 is ENHRY and CDR2 is SYGVKD in the germline V gene. The CDR3 runs to 14 residues. Trimming cost V 6 bases and J 4 bases; bases outside gene matches: 4.